This is a list of T cell receptor beta chains from one sample in a study of beta chain features in type 1 diabetes. Libraries were prepared by immunoSEQ multiplex PCR; TCRdb keeps only in-frame clonotypes and omits some of them. The sample lists approximately 150,000 clones, over 55% occurring once. Sequenced material: naive CD4+ T cells from blood. These receptors were obtained from a man under 40 with type 1 diabetes. Both conserved end residues are part of each CDR3. A D gene is named only where the DNA matches it firmly. Clone size is not always given. Where it is, it says once, few, many or a class for expanded clones.

v_call	j_call	cdr3_length	clone_size	d_call	cdr3_aa	cdr3_nt
TRBV6-1	TRBJ1-1	11	-	-	CASVMSTEAFF	TGTGCCAGCGTCATGAGCACTGAAGCTTTCTTT
TRBV30	TRBJ1-5	13	-	-	CAWSGGRNQPQHF	TGTGCCTGGAGTGGAGGGAGAAATCAGCCCCAGCATTTT
TRBV27	TRBJ2-3	16	once	TRBD1	CASSRGQGGFTDTQYF	TGTGCCAGCAGTCGGGGACAGGGTGGTTTTACAGATACGCAGTATTTT
TRBV25-1	TRBJ2-7	14	-	TRBD2	CASSEPSGGSEQYF	TGTGCCAGCAGTGAACCAAGCGGGGGGTCCGAGCAGTACTTC
TRBV29-1	TRBJ1-1	12	once	TRBD1	CSVRQGGSEAFF	TGCAGCGTTCGTCAGGGGGGATCTGAAGCTTTCTTT
TRBV7-2	TRBJ2-3	17	few	TRBD2	CASSLKRGASSSNTQYF	TGTGCCAGCAGCTTAAAGCGGGGGGCCTCCTCATCAAATACGCAGTATTTT
TRBV29-1	TRBJ2-3	11	-	TRBD2	CSVEIAGTQYF	TGCAGCGTTGAGATAGCGGGTACGCAGTATTTT
TRBV7-9	TRBJ2-7	14	-	-	CASSLGQVIYEQYF	TGTGCCAGCAGCTTAGGACAGGTGATCTACGAGCAGTACTTC
TRBV29-1	TRBJ1-2	11	-	-	CSVGGGLGYTF	TGCAGCGTTGGGGGAGGGCTTGGCTACACCTTC
TRBV29-1	TRBJ2-3	14	-	-	CSVGGTSGTDTQYF	TGCAGCGTAGGGGGGACCTCCGGCACAGATACGCAGTATTTT
TRBV29-1	TRBJ2-5	10	-	-	CSVRGETQYF	TGCAGCGTTCGAGGGGAGACCCAGTACTTC
TRBV9	TRBJ2-2	16	-	TRBD2	CASSVAQRGNTGELFF	TGTGCCAGCAGCGTAGCCCAGCGGGGGAACACCGGGGAGCTGTTTTTT
TRBV7-6	TRBJ2-1	12	-	-	CASSRTDNEQFF	TGTGCCAGCAGCCGGACAGACAATGAGCAGTTCTTC
TRBV20-1	TRBJ1-1	11	-	-	CSAPWNTEAFF	TGCAGTGCGCCCTGGAACACTGAAGCTTTCTTT
TRBV25-1	TRBJ1-4	13	-	-	CASSDRVFEKLFF	TGTGCCAGCAGTGACAGGGTTTTTGAAAAACTGTTTTTT
TRBV29-1	TRBJ2-7	13	-	-	CSVEGAGSDEQYF	TGCAGCGTTGAAGGGGCAGGGTCGGACGAGCAGTACTTC
TRBV4-3	TRBJ2-5	13	-	-	CASSGAGEETQYF	TGCGCCAGCAGTGGGGCAGGAGAAGAGACCCAGTACTTC
TRBV19	TRBJ1-4	13	-	-	CASMGRLNEKLFF	TGTGCCAGCATGGGACGGCTTAATGAAAAACTGTTTTTT
TRBV2	TRBJ2-3	15	-	TRBD2	CASRQTSGGTDTQYF	TGTGCCAGCAGACAGACTAGCGGGGGGACAGATACGCAGTATTTT
TRBV5-1	TRBJ2-5	13	few	-	CASSLGPSETQYF	TGCGCCAGCAGCTTGGGACCCTCGGAGACCCAGTACTTC
TRBV9	TRBJ2-6	14	few	-	CASSPLSGANVLTF	TGTGCCAGCAGCCCCCTCTCTGGGGCCAACGTCCTGACTTTC
TRBV7-2	TRBJ2-3	14	-	-	CASSFRQEMSTQYF	TGTGCCAGCAGCTTTCGGCAGGAGATGAGTACGCAGTATTTT
TRBV30	TRBJ1-3	13	-	-	CAWSVGSGNTIYF	TGTGCCTGGAGTGTCGGATCTGGAAACACCATATATTTT
TRBV28	TRBJ1-1	13	-	TRBD1	CASTKTGRTEAFF	TGTGCCAGCACAAAGACAGGGAGGACTGAAGCTTTCTTT
TRBV4-3	TRBJ1-2	15	-	-	CASSQILLNSGGYTF	TGCGCCAGCAGCCAGATTCTGTTGAACTCCGGTGGCTACACCTTC
TRBV5-1	TRBJ2-2	13	-	-	CASSLTPSGELFF	TGCGCCAGCAGCCTTACACCTTCCGGGGAGCTGTTTTTT
TRBV5-1	TRBJ2-1	13	-	-	CASSLDRPSEQFF	TGCGCCAGCAGCTTGGATCGGCCATCTGAGCAGTTCTTC
TRBV30	TRBJ2-3	12	few	-	CAWSLTTDTQYF	TGTGCCTGGAGCCTTACCACAGATACGCAGTATTTT
TRBV14	TRBJ2-1	14	-	-	CASSQDYVVGVQFF	TGTGCCAGCAGCCAAGATTACGTAGTTGGGGTGCAGTTCTTC
TRBV25-1	TRBJ2-2	16	-	TRBD1	CASSAGTGGLGGELFF	TGTGCCAGCAGTGCCGGGACAGGGGGCTTGGGCGGGGAGCTGTTTTTT
TRBV30	TRBJ1-3	12	few	TRBD1	CAWSGQGRTIYF	TGTGCCTGGAGTGGACAGGGAAGAACCATATATTTT
TRBV5-1	TRBJ2-7	14	once	-	CASSLGLGPYEQYF	TGCGCCAGCAGCTTGGGACTAGGGCCCTACGAGCAGTACTTC
TRBV7-9	TRBJ2-3	16	-	TRBD1	CASSSSAGTATDTQYF	TGTGCCAGCAGCTCATCCGCCGGGACAGCCACAGATACGCAGTATTTT
TRBV4-1	TRBJ2-1	14	-	-	CASSLERSYNEQFF	TGCGCCAGCAGTCTCGAACGCTCCTACAATGAGCAGTTCTTC
TRBV7-6	TRBJ2-5	13	few	-	CASSFLRQETQYF	TGTGCCAGCAGCTTTTTACGCCAAGAGACCCAGTACTTC
TRBV7-2	TRBJ1-2	15	-	-	CASSLSGTENYGYTF	TGTGCCAGCAGCTTATCCGGGACGGAGAACTATGGCTACACCTTC
TRBV18	TRBJ1-3	17	-	TRBD1	CASSPPDRLMIGNTIYF	TGTGCCAGCTCACCACCGGACAGGCTTATGATTGGAAACACCATATATTTT